The source of this T cell receptor beta chain is a study of tumor and adjacent non-tumor tissue in lung cancer. On the study more broadly: The cohort had approximately 12 adenocarcinoma, a couple of squamous cell and 1 small cell patients. Study-wide results and caveats: Significantly higher TCR diversity was found in tumor than normal lung.

TCRbeta libraries were built with three rounds of nested PCR, modified from ARM-PCR. MiXCR was run by TCRdb on the multiplex PCR reads, yielding one entry per CDR3 protein. The sample carries tens of thousands of distinct CDR3 sequences, around 64% recorded once. RNA was extracted from bulk tissue without any cell sorting. Distant lung tissue was collected more than 3 cm away from the tumor edge. Newly diagnosed lung cancer patients had thoracic surgery in China, August–late 2014, without prior chemotherapy. In its sample, this clonotype was seen many times. Its target is not known. V was trimmed by 3 bases and J by 0 bases, leaving 11 bases between them. Looked up from germline, CDR1 is SGHAT and CDR2 is FQNNGV. This CDR3 has 16 amino acids.

Material for sequencing was distant non-tumor lung tissue. This sequence originates from an older man with non-small cell lung cancer. The V and J genes are TRBV11-2 and TRBJ1-4; D call uncertain. CDR3 amino acids: CASSLDRPATNEKLFF. The CDR3 nucleotides are TGTGCCAGCAGCTTGGATCGGCCGGCAACTAATGAAAAACTGTTTTTT.